The subject of this entry is one TCR beta chain. The antigen is unknown. The source of the sample is a study of identical twins. The CDR3 extends over 16 amino acids. Germline V gene data show CDR1 as SGDLS and CDR2 as YYNGEE. Trimming stripped 0 bases from V and 1 base from J, with 13 bases between. TCRdb independently ran MiXCR on the 5' RACE reads; one entry per CDR3 protein. The repertoire consists of 650,000 to 750,000 distinct CDR3 sequences, with 21% occurring once and the leading ten covering 4% to 4.5%. General study results and limits: Monozygotic twins shared more out-of-frame TCR alpha than recombination models predicted. In zero-insertion analyses, partial confounding could arise from invariant MAIT and iNKT cells.

Healthy Caucasians were all of the donors. The same specimen was also included in a second study, on T cells expressing NK-cell markers. That paper notes: The study found dominant NKG2C+ clonotypes at 1.0-7.0% of CD8+ T cells in about six donors.

Sequencing used PBMCs. This clonotype originated in a woman under 30 in good health. This chain connects TRBV9 to TRBJ2-5; D is ambiguous. CDR3 sequence: CASSVGQRAPQETQYF. DNA of the CDR3: TGTGCCAGCAGCGTAGGCCAGCGCGCACCCCAAGAGACCCAGTACTTC.